This T cell receptor (beta chain) was identified in a study of T cell clonotyping in hematopoietic cell transplantation. The ends lost 4 bases at V and 2 bases at J; junction bases unmatched: 2. The CDR3 contains 15 residues. Germline CDR1 and CDR2: LGHNA and YSLEER. Clones were sequenced by immunoSEQ multiplex PCR, and TCRdb holds only the in-frame ones, with some missing. The sample shows about 41,000 clones, 95% of them seen only once. Overall study findings and caveats: Higher Inverse Simpson Index values in graft donor and pretransplant recipient predicted broader posttransplant TCR diversity. Pathologically expanded recipient clonotypes increased progressively from day 30 to day 180 as diversity fell. CD4 and CD8 repertoire contributions could not be separated without sorting. Few recipient clonotypes overlapped donors; over 97% were de novo at given depth.

Concerning this clone itself: Its matching antigen is unknown.

This sequence originates from a man aged 25 to 45 in good health. Some clones in this sample may be carry-over from other donors' samples. The source material was peripheral blood mononuclear cells. The chain carries TRBV4-3 and TRBJ2-7, with 13 bases aligning to TRBD2. CDR3 region: CASSPLAGGTYEQYF. CDR3 nucleotide sequence: TGCGCCAGCAGCCCACTAGCGGGAGGGACCTACGAGCAGTACTTC.